This TCR beta chain came from a study of CD8+ T cells in alopecia areata. Whole-study context: Recipient mice, approximately 6-11-week-old female C3H/HeJ animals, received skin from roughly 6-12-month-old C3H/HeJ graft donors with spontaneous alopecia.

Combined cutaneous lymph node cells underwent sorting by CD4, CD8alpha, NKG2D, NKG2ACE and additional markers. With regard to this clone: Gene names refer to mouse genes. The read terminates 4 residues ahead of where the CDR3 ends, so the germline J gene completes it. This sample also contains other DNA sequences that code for the same CDR3.

V was clipped by 3 bases and J by 0 bases; unmatched bases: 4. The CDR3 is made up of 15 amino acids. The V gene's germline CDR1 is NSHNY and CDR2 SYGAGN. Investigators isolated RNA and reverse transcribed it into cDNA to act as the sequencing template. Assay: immunoSEQ multiplex PCR; the TCRdb copy retains only in-frame clones and omits some. The specimen gives about 270,000 clones without singletons; the ten biggest hold 1.2%. The V and J genes are TRBV13-1 and TRBJ2-3; TRBD1 matches 7 bases. This TCR was sampled from a C3H/HeJ mouse with alopecia areata. For the strain, the MHC haplotype given is H2-k. The sequenced sample consisted of CD4+ T cells sorted from a lymph node. Here the CDR3 reads CASSAGTVSAETLYF. The CDR3 bases that were read are TGTGCCAGCAGTGCCGGGACAGTTAGTGCAGAA.